This TCR beta chain was sequenced in a study of CD4 T cells in relation to SARS-CoV-2 and coronaviruses. Study as a whole: ViraFEST: roughly ten-day antigen culture of PBMCs, then TCR beta CDR3 sequencing. General study points: Culture-expanded clones reflect memory recall rather than primary priming during culture. In 55% to 75% of donors, memory CD4+ clonotypes crossrecognized SARS-CoV-2 and at least one common cold coronavirus spike.

Sorted naive or memory CD4+ cells met CEF peptides for about 10 days. This clone was seen a few times. The target antigen is unknown. Germline V gene data show CDR1 as WNHNN and CDR2 as SYGVQD (reference sequence). CDR3 length: 12 amino acids. The V and J ends lost 0 bases and 5 bases respectively, with 3 bases between them. Produced via immunoSEQ multiplex PCR; TCRdb's table is partial and in-frame only. The sample carries around 30,000 clones, under 80% recorded once. This TCR came from an adult with COVID-19. Sequenced: memory CD4+ T cells from PBMCs, cultured in vitro. The chain employs TRBV10-1 and TRBJ2-3, with D uncertain. The CDR3 DNA reads TGCGCCAGCAGTGAGTCGGGAGATACGCAGTATTTT. Its translation is CASSESGDTQYF.